This paragraph reports one TCR beta chain. The specificity of this receptor is unknown. Base qualities are missing; no much larger clone stands one base away. The library was generated by the immunoSEQ multiplex PCR assay. The multiplex PCR relied on a mix of 60 forward primers for TCR Vbeta segments and 13 reverse primers for TCR Jbeta segments. Amplification of the CDR3 region of rearranged TCR beta genes was performed with a multiplex PCR assay on genomic DNA. The Illumina HiSeq System was used to sequence the amplified TCR beta libraries as 87-base-pair reads. Per the source publication's procedure: A later analysis counted approximately 74 million unique TCR beta chains across the 550 to 800 repertoires, and around 9.9 million of these chains were shared by at least two donors. A nearest-neighbor algorithm error-corrected the raw reads and collapsed the reads into unique sequences, merging closely related sequences to remove PCR and sequencing errors. To assign V, D and J gene segments, CDR3 sequences were aligned to IMGT reference sequences. For a sequence to be retained, a match of at least six nucleotides to both a V gene segment and a J gene segment was required. A rearrangement counted as productive if the CDR3 had no stop codons and remained in frame with V and J, and every other rearrangement counted as non-productive. Following IMGT convention, CDR3 was defined as the stretch from the second conserved V-encoded cysteine up to the conserved J-encoded phenylalanine. The earlier analysis of around 640 of the donors excluded sequences that lacked an unambiguous match to a single V gene segment. An earlier analysis of 587 of the donors classified V segments as functional when productive rearrangements were above 56.7% and as segregating when the standard deviation between donors was above 5%. To diagnose cytomegalovirus status from the catalog of TCR beta chain sequences, a statistical classification framework was built. In a later analysis, TCR nucleotide sequences were compared against IMGT/GENE-DB human TR gene sequences so that V and J genes could be assigned. In a later analysis, CDR3 sequences and most-parsimonious VDJ recombination scenarios were assigned using the TCRdist pipeline. A later analysis defined each TCR beta chain by its CDR3 amino acid sequence plus V-gene family, and excluded reads lacking a unique V-gene family. As a way to deal with suspected cross-contamination and a sequencing artifact, a later analysis dropped more than 500 nucleotide sequences that were highly shared and had low generation probability. In a later analysis, a clonal expansion index was calculated for each public chain from normalized within-repertoire ranks of inferred template counts. Generation probabilities in a later analysis came from a VDJ recombination model fitted to out-of-frame rearrangements, and those results were checked against IGoR. A later analysis scored TCR-TCR, TCR-HLA and TCR-CMV co-occurrence with hypergeometric tests, applying a repertoire-size bias correction to TCR pairs. False discovery rates were estimated in a later analysis by permuting HLA or CMV assignments 20 times. In a later analysis, co-occurring TCRs were grouped with DBSCAN, and TCRdist sequence similarity was added when clustering was performed within HLA-allele-positive subsets. Repertoires with fewer than 30,000 or more than 120,000 public chains were left out of co-occurrence clustering, as were five repertoires with anomalous nucleotide sharing. The source is immuneACCESS, and TCRdb retained only in-frame sequences with V and J called. Part of the clones is not carried over; for the studies checked, unresolved V genes explain less than half of this, and the remainder is unexplained. Clone size and the V and J calls come from that table; the DNA yielded D and trimming. This sample gives approximately 170,000 clones in total; around 76% of them show up just once. Just over 2% of the sample belongs to the ten largest clones.

This entry is derived from a study of cytomegalovirus exposure and HLA in healthy donors (dated by TCRdb to the late 2010s). For the study in its entirety: According to an earlier analysis of a few hundred of the donors, some 170 million T cells yielded 117 million unique TCR beta sequences and about 300 Gb of sequence data. Besides the first cohort of more than 650 subjects, a separate validation cohort made up of roughly 120 different subjects was used. High-throughput TCR immunosequencing, statistical association of individual TCRs with disease status, and machine learning were combined to predict cytomegalovirus infection status. Four to six DR-DQ haplotypes were handled as single units for association and clustering, since linkage in the cohort was strong. The T cell repertoires of around 670 subjects were profiled by immunosequencing and related to cytomegalovirus serostatus. An early release that covered several hundred HLA-typed donors contained approximately 300 gigabases of sequencing data and tens of millions of unique TCR sequences. In the later analysis, no new phenotypic data were used to find candidate immune exposures; instead, reliance was placed on TCR beta sequences and their occurrence across donors. Among the roughly 400 genotyped donors, around 81% belonged to the genetic ancestry cluster associated with self-reported Caucasian donors. Donor age, sex, ethnicity and CMV serostatus were compiled together with the repertoire data. A later genetic analysis took genome-wide SNP genotypes for about three fifths of the 666 donors and used that subset as a discovery cohort. HLA typing covered class I and class II loci at four-digit resolution. Every repertoire in the discovery cohort had been generated on one and the same sequencing platform. The study was designed to test whether signatures of past pathogen exposure could be identified by cataloging public T cell receptors. On average, about 240,000 unique TCR beta nucleotide sequences were sequenced per donor among roughly 430 genotyped donors of the cohort, with roughly a sixth of those sequences being non-productive. A later analysis re-analyzed previously published TCR beta repertoires from 666 donors and added high-resolution HLA genotyping to study TCR occurrence patterns. In an earlier analysis of more than 550 of the donors, high-throughput TCR beta sequencing was used to judge whether each TCR beta V gene segment behaved as functional or pseudogenic. The number of donors typed differed by locus, with roughly 620-630 for A, B, C, DRB1 and DQB1, around 500 for DQA1, 600 to 610 for DPA1, and around 450 for DPB1. Study-wide findings and limitations: An earlier analysis of approximately 540 of the donors showed that most TCR beta V segments appeared in productive rearrangements either about 87% or about 30% of the time, which broadly matched IMGT annotations. In the study, approximately 160 TCR beta chains were listed as associated with cytomegalovirus. Only TCR beta chains were sequenced in this cohort, and the absence of alpha or paired-chain data limited detectable features. In a later genetic analysis, a missense DCLRE1C variant was associated with V-gene and J-gene trimming of TCR beta chains, and the association was replicated in an independent cohort. According to a later analysis, TCR association rates differed among HLA loci, with DRB1 alleles showing the most associated TCRs and HLA-C alleles showing the fewest. Assigning TCR associations to individual alleles was difficult when HLA alleles, especially DR and DQ, strongly co-occurred. A later analysis reported that several top co-occurrence clusters appeared linked to parvovirus B19, influenza, CMV and Epstein-Barr virus. Specific HLA alleles were associated with 15,000 to 20,000 TCR beta sequences at a false discovery rate of 0.05 in a later analysis. Some IMGT-functional V segments, including TRBV6-2 and TRBV6-3, could not be distinguished by the 87-base-pair reads and were therefore excluded. Compared with equally common non-associated chains, HLA-associated TCR beta chains in a later analysis were more clonally expanded and had lower generation probabilities. A cluster of highly shared sequence variants was judged likely to be a technical artifact of the sequencing pipeline. According to a later genetic analysis, donors in an Asian-associated ancestry cluster had fewer N-insertions in productive TCRs than the approximately 700-donor mean. In a later analysis, most CMV-associated TCR beta chains were found to appear HLA-restricted, with HLA associations seemingly driven largely by CMV exposure. For the cohort, immune exposure information was limited to CMV serostatus. Correlated functional status among segregating V segments might reflect linkage disequilibrium, but an unknown experimental factor could not be ruled out. In vitro tests confirmed that three of the cytomegalovirus-associated TCR beta chains recognize cytomegalovirus antigens. Most TCR sequences were seen in very few donors, while some public TCRs were found in many individuals. Sequencing depth was assumed to be roughly uniform across donors in the presence/absence analyses, though that assumption may not hold. A further reported finding was that TCR beta sequences accurately predicted the HLA-A and HLA-B alleles for most subjects in the first cohort. Because HLA typing was missing for some donors at each locus, association tests included only the typed subset. Because counts were too low, 15 or so rarely observed V segments, including chromosome 9 orphons, were excluded from the earlier analysis of around 640 of the donors. It was suggested by the authors that the approach could potentially be generalized to other disease states and immunological phenotypes. The classifier was reported to diagnose cytomegalovirus status with high specificity and sensitivity in both the original and validation cohorts.

In total, approximately 610 healthy bone marrow donors made up the cohort. Cohort members were all nominally healthy when sampled, although unrecorded immune exposures were likely present. The donor was CMV seropositive and belonged to the group of some 290 seropositive cohort members. Every donor gave a peripheral blood sample, and the peripheral blood mononuclear cells from that sample were used for TCR beta sequencing. Genomic DNA extraction from the blood cell samples was performed with the Qiagen DNeasy Blood Extraction Kit. Here V drops 7 bases and J drops 0 bases, and the junction holds 13 bases not matched to any gene. From cysteine to phenylalanine, the CDR3 is 17 amino acids long. The only DNA kept is the CDR3, 51 bases in frame from the first base. CDR1 MGHDK and CDR2 SYGVNS are derived from the germline V gene.

The V and J genes are TRBV25-1 and TRBJ2-5; TRBD2 lines up with 8 middle nucleotides. Sequenced input: PBMCs. This TCR was sampled from a woman aged 25 to 39 in good health and CMV-seropositive. The DNA reads TGTGCCAGCACCCCTCGGATCGGGGGGGCGTACCAAGAGACCCAGTACTTC. It translates to CASTPRIGGAYQETQYF.